This passage covers 14 T cell receptor beta chains from one sample sequenced in a study of shared clonotypes between healthy human individuals. The protocol was immunoSEQ multiplex PCR, while the TCRdb copy is restricted to in-frame clones and leaves out a portion. Among approximately 1.5 million clones, nearly 99% were seen once, and the ten largest hold roughly 0.42%. Specimen: naive CD4+ T cells sorted from blood. Specified subset: CD45RA+ positively selected. The source of these receptors is a man aged 25-45 years in good health.

The V gene is TRBV11-2, the J gene TRBJ1-2, with 7 bases fitting TRBD1. This CDR3 has 14 residues. The germline gives CDR1 SGHAT, CDR2 FQNNGV. J was trimmed by 6 bases and V by 5 bases; bases with no gene match: 9. The CDR3 region is CASSPLQGWDGYTF. The CDR3 DNA reads TGTGCCAGCAGCCCGTTACAGGGGTGGGATGGCTACACCTTC.

Note on this clone: Within the sample, other DNA sequences also encode this same CDR3. The rearrangement uses TRBV18 and TRBJ2-1, with D perhaps matching TRBD1 (5 bases). The V gene lost 3 bases and the J gene lost 3 bases, with 9 bases spanning the gap. Germline V gene sequence: CDR1 KGHSH, CDR2 LQKENI. The CDR3 is 14 amino acids. This chain's CDR3 is CASSPRESYNEQFF. The CDR3 DNA reads as TGTGCCAGCTCACCCAGGGAAAGCTACAATGAGCAGTTCTTC. The whole variable domain, filled in from reference TRBV18 and TRBJ2-1, reads NAGVMQNPRHLVRRRGQEARLRCSPMKGHSHVYWYRQLPEEGLKFMVYLQKENIIDESGMPKERFSAEFPKEGPSILRIQQVVRGDSAAYFCASSPRESYNEQFFGPGTRLTVL.

This chain connects TRBV28 to TRBJ2-7; D perhaps matches TRBD2 (6 bases). Germline CDR1 is MDHEN and CDR2 is SYDVKM. Trimming shortened V by 7 bases and J by 1 base, and 11 bases separated the two germline ends. The CDR3 runs to 13 residues. CDR3 sequence (DNA): TGTGCCAGCAACGACGGGAGTTCCTACGAGCAGTACTTC. Protein product: CASNDGSSYEQYF.

The CDR3 bases are TGTGCCAGCAGCGAAAATCGGGCTAGCGGGAGGTACGAGCAGTACTTC. Translation gives CASSENRASGRYEQYF. The chain links TRBV7-2 to TRBJ2-7; 11 nucleotides match TRBD2. This CDR3 region has 16 residues. J was trimmed by 4 bases and V by 5 bases; bases with no gene match: 10. Germline CDR1 and CDR2: SGHTA and FQGNSA.

The chain recombines TRBV28 with TRBJ2-5; D gene unclear. Germline V gene lookup returns CDR1 MDHEN and CDR2 SYDVKM. The CDR3 runs 13 residues. With 5 bases removed from V and 7 bases from J, the gap between germline ends came to 14 bases. The CDR3 DNA reads as TGTGCCAGCAGTCCATCTCTAGATGGGACCCAGTACTTC. The encoded protein is CASSPSLDGTQYF. The full variable domain, completed using reference TRBV28 and TRBJ2-5, is DVKVTQSSRYLVKRTGEKVFLECVQDMDHENMFWYRQDPGLGLRLIYFSYDVKMKEKGDIPEGYSVSREKKERFSLILESASTNQTSMYLCASSPSLDGTQYFGPGTRLLVL.

The chain combines TRBV19 with TRBJ1-4, with no clear D. Germline CDR1 reads LNHDA; CDR2 reads SQIVND (reference sequence). The CDR3 runs to 14 residues. Trimming pared 3 bases from V and 0 bases from J, leaving 5 bases between. This CDR3 reads CASSIGPTNEKLFF. The CDR3 DNA follows: TGTGCCAGTAGTATCGGACCAACTAATGAAAAACTGTTTTTT.

The V gene is TRBV20-1, the J gene TRBJ2-5; perhaps TRBD1 as D (6 bases). Germline V gene sequence: CDR1 DFQATT, CDR2 SNEGSKA (reference sequence). The V end was cut by 5 bases, the J end by 7 bases, with 11 bases between. This CDR3 comprises 11 residues. DNA of the CDR3: TGCAGTGCTGGGACACCTAGGACCCAGTACTTC. Translated, it gives CSAGTPRTQYF.

The rearrangement joins TRBV2 to TRBJ1-2; TRBD1 is a possible D gene (6 bases). Trimming shortened V by 3 bases and J by 4 bases, and 12 bases separated the two germline ends. Germline loops: CDR1 SNHLY, CDR2 FYNNEI. The CDR3 consists of 14 residues. This CDR3 is CASSDGGHIYGYTF. The CDR3 DNA sequence: TGTGCCAGCAGTGATGGGGGGCACATCTATGGCTACACCTTC.

The V and J genes are TRBV27 and TRBJ2-1; TRBD1 might be the D (5 bases). The CDR3 has 18 residues. The V gene's germline CDR1 is MNHEY and CDR2 SMNVEV (reference sequence). V was cut by 4 bases and J by 9 bases, with 28 bases left in between. CDR3 region: CASSSQTRLGIWGVEQFF. The CDR3 DNA sequence: TGTGCCAGCAGTTCACAGACTCGGTTAGGTATTTGGGGCGTTGAGCAGTTCTTC.

This clone came up once. The sample has other DNA sequences that encode this CDR3 too. The chain uses TRBV5-1 and TRBJ2-5, with 11 bases that match TRBD2. V was pared by 2 bases and J by 5 bases, with 2 bases of the junction left unmatched. From germline, CDR1 is SGHRS and CDR2 YFSETQ. This CDR3 spans 14 amino acids. The chain's CDR3 is CASSLLAGEETQYF. CDR3 DNA: TGCGCCAGCAGCTTACTAGCGGGAGAGGAGACCCAGTACTTC.

The V gene is TRBV12-5, the J gene TRBJ2-6, with 9 bases lining up with TRBD2. Germline V gene data show CDR1 as LGHNT and CDR2 as FRNRAP. The CDR3 has 22 residues. With 3 bases clipped from V and 1 base from J, the junction kept 19 bases outside the gene matches. The CDR3, as DNA: TGTGCTAGTGGTTTCTCCCTCGGCAGGACTAGCGAGTCTTTTTCTGGGGCCAACGTCCTGACTTTC. Translated: CASGFSLGRTSESFSGANVLTF.

This clone has only one observation. The genes are TRBV2 and TRBJ2-5, with D hard to call. The CDR3 is 12 residues long. Germline V gene lookup returns CDR1 SNHLY and CDR2 FYNNEI. Trimming removed 4 bases from V and 2 bases from J, with 5 bases in between. The CDR3 bases are TGTGCCAGCAGTGTCATTCAAGAGACCCAGTACTTC. This sequence encodes CASSVIQETQYF.

As for this clone: At one boundary the junction diverges from the germline segment, which might be a read error. This chain joins TRBV11-2 and TRBJ2-7, with D possibly being TRBD2 (6 bases). Germline CDR1 is SGHAT and CDR2 is FQNNGV. This CDR3 comprises 12 residues. CDR3 amino acids: CASRSWRDGTNF. The DNA for the CDR3 is TGTGCCAGCAGATCATGGAGGGACGGAACAAACTTC.

In this sample, this clone turned up once. The chain joins TRBV29-1 to TRBJ2-4; weak D call: TRBD2 (5 bases). There are 13 residues in the CDR3. Germline CDR1 SQVTM, CDR2 ANQGSEA. Trimming removed 7 bases at V and 11 bases at J, with 21 bases between. CDR3 residues: CSAGERAVFLQYF. For the CDR3, the DNA is TGCAGCGCTGGTGAGAGGGCCGTGTTTCTTCAGTACTTC.